The clone carrying this T cell receptor beta chain was observed once. What it binds is not known. The data were obtained in a study of Ad26.COV2.S vaccination and SARS-CoV-2 variants. Study-level findings and limits: TCR breadth and depth estimates may have understated total T cell responses. Ad26.COV2.S recipients had broader spike-specific TCRs (P = 0.0014). CD8+ and CD4+ T cells specific for spike reportedly responded with substantial breadth after vaccination.

V was pared by 5 bases and J by 4 bases, with 7 bases of the junction left unmatched. The length of the CDR3 is 13 residues. Germline loops: CDR1 SQVTM, CDR2 ANQGSEA. The treatment denotes: 15 to 20 received Ad26.COV2.S at low or high dose, single or two shots; about 5 received placebo; per-sample allocation not given. Specimen acquisition occurred on day 63 following the initial vaccine or placebo injection. Profiled with immunoSEQ multiplex PCR; TCRdb holds only in-frame clones, not every one. Here the sample spans about 330,000 clones, roughly 90% being singletons. The clonotype was recovered from a person aged 18-60 years who received the Ad26.COV2.S COVID-19 vaccine or a placebo. Specimen: peripheral blood, collected in a trial of Ad26.COV2.S vaccine versus placebo. The rearrangement links TRBV29-1 to TRBJ1-2; 7 bases are shared with TRBD1. CDR3 amino acids: CSVHPGGGYGYTF. As DNA, the CDR3 is TGCAGCGTTCACCCAGGGGGAGGCTATGGCTACACCTTC.